These 20 T cell receptor beta chains were sequenced from one sample in a study of blood T cell repertoires in COVID-19. Clones were sequenced by immunoSEQ multiplex PCR, and TCRdb holds only the in-frame ones, with some missing. The sample carries 250,000 or so clones, 91% recorded once. The sample comprised PBMCs or T cells enriched from blood (not recorded which). The receptors were gathered from a man aged 35 to 55 who had been exposed to COVID-19.

The gene calls are TRBV18 and TRBJ2-3; a weak D match, TRBD1 (5 bases). The V gene's germline CDR1 is KGHSH and CDR2 LQKENI. This CDR3 has 14 amino acids. Trimming removed 6 bases at V and 0 bases at J, with 10 bases between. CDR3 coding DNA: TGTGCCAGCTCCGCCAGGGTGAGCACAGATACGCAGTATTTT. Translation gives CASSARVSTDTQYF.

V and J are TRBV27 and TRBJ2-3; no clear D. CDR3 length equals 13 residues. Between the trimmed V and J ends, which lost 3 bases and 5 bases, there was a span of 9 bases. Germline CDR1 is MNHEY and CDR2 is SMNVEV (reference sequence). CDR3 coding DNA: TGTGCCAGCAGTTTGAAGGAGCGAGATACGCAGTATTTT. As protein: CASSLKERDTQYF.

The gene calls are TRBV12-2 and TRBJ1-6; whether TRBD1, the table's D call, matches the DNA was not checked. TRBV12-2 is noted as a pseudogene. The CDR3 extends over 16 amino acids. This chain's CDR3 is CASRTPGTGLNSPLHF. The CDR3 coding sequence is TGTGCAAGTCGCACACCCGGGACAGGGTTGAATTCACCCCTCCACTTT.

This chain joins TRBV11-2 and TRBJ2-1; D perhaps matches TRBD1 (6 bases). There are 17 residues in the CDR3. CDR1 and CDR2 (germline): SGHAT, FQNNGV. Trimming cost V 1 base and J 2 bases, with 15 bases left between them. The CDR3 region is CASSLARFGTPYNEQFF. The CDR3 bases are TGTGCCAGCAGCTTAGCGCGATTTGGGACACCCTACAATGAGCAGTTCTTC. Using reference TRBV11-2 and TRBJ2-1 for the parts outside the CDR3, the full variable domain is EAGVAQSPRYKIIEKRQSVAFWCNPISGHATLYWYQQILGQGPKLLIQFQNNGVVDDSQLPKDRFSAERLKGVDSTLKIQPAKLEDSAVYLCASSLARFGTPYNEQFFGPGTRLTVL.

This clone was seen a few times. This sequence joins TRBV5-6 and TRBJ1-2, with 8 bases that match TRBD1. J gave up 3 bases and V 4 bases, and 5 bases lay outside the gene matches. There are 14 residues in the CDR3. The germline V gene has CDR1 SGHDT and CDR2 YYEEEE. In nucleotides, the CDR3 is TGTGCCAGCAGCCGGGACAGGAGGGACTATGGCTACACCTTC. This translates into CASSRDRRDYGYTF.

Points on this clone: The junction differs from germline at one of its ends, possibly a read error. V usage is TRBV19 and J usage is TRBJ1-5, with 9 positions matching TRBD1. Germline V lookup: CDR1 LNHDA, CDR2 SQIVND (reference sequence). The CDR3 has 12 amino acids. The CDR3 bases are TGTGCCAGTAGTCCTGGGACAGGGCGTCTCTCCTTT. It yields the protein CASSPGTGRLSF. Filled out from reference TRBV19 and TRBJ1-5, the complete variable domain reads DGGITQSPKYLFRKEGQNVTLSCEQNLNHDAMYWYRQDPGQGLRLIYYSQIVNDFQKGDIAEGYSVSREKKESFPLTVTSAQKNPTAFYLCASSPGTGRLSFGDGTRLSIL.

The V gene is TRBV7-2, the J gene TRBJ1-2, with D perhaps TRBD1 (6 bases). V was clipped by 5 bases and J by 8 bases, with 21 bases between them. Germline V lookup: CDR1 SGHTA, CDR2 FQGNSA. The length of the CDR3 is 15 residues. The CDR3 region is CASSITPGAGGGYTF. The DNA of the CDR3 is TGTGCCAGCAGCATAACACCGGGGGCGGGGGGCGGCTACACCTTC.

This chain joins TRBV6-5 and TRBJ2-7; 12 bases are shared with TRBD1. This CDR3 has 15 residues. The V gene's germline CDR1 is MNHEY and CDR2 SVGAGI. The junction had 8 bases not matched to a gene; V was cut back by 6 bases and J by 5 bases. CDR3 DNA: TGTGCCAGCAGCCCCGGGACAGGGGGCGGGAACGAGCAGTACTTC. Translation: CASSPGTGGGNEQYF.

This chain connects TRBV5-5 to TRBJ2-2, with D uncertain. V dropped 7 bases and J dropped 7 bases, with 20 bases sitting between them. The V gene's germline CDR1 is SGHKS and CDR2 YYEKEE (reference sequence). This CDR3 has 15 amino acids. Written as DNA, the CDR3 is TGTGCCAGCTTAGACACAAAGGCCTTCGGCGGGGAGCTGTTTTTT. It translates to CASLDTKAFGGELFF. Combining the CDR3 with reference TRBV5-5 and TRBJ2-2 gives the whole variable domain DAGVTQSPTHLIKTRGQQVTLRCSPISGHKSVSWYQQVLGQGPQFIFQYYEKEERGRGNFPDRFSARQFPNYSSELNVNALLLGDSALYLCASLDTKAFGGELFFGEGSRLTVL.

The chain carries TRBV7-9 and TRBJ2-5, with D hard to call. The germline V gene encodes CDR1 SEHNR and CDR2 FQNEAQ (reference sequence). The length of the CDR3 is 14 residues. Between the trimmed V and J ends, which lost 1 base and 2 bases, there was a span of 8 bases. The CDR3 loop reads CASSLVASQETQYF. In DNA form, the CDR3 reads TGTGCCAGCAGCTTAGTAGCCAGTCAAGAGACCCAGTACTTC. Full variable domain (missing parts from reference TRBV7-9 and TRBJ2-5): DTGVSQNPRHKITKRGQNVTFRCDPISEHNRLYWYRQTLGQGPEFLTYFQNEAQLEKSRLLSDRFSAERPKGSFSTLEIQRTEQGDSAMYLCASSLVASQETQYFGPGTRLLVL.

The chain joins TRBV6-2 or TRBV6-3 to TRBJ2-3; weak D call: TRBD2 (6 bases). Per germline, CDR1 MNHEY and CDR2 SVGEGT. Between the trimmed V and J ends, which lost 6 bases and 2 bases, there was a span of 15 bases. The CDR3 is made up of 15 amino acids. The CDR3 protein is CASSDARGFTDTQYF. In nucleotides, the CDR3 is TGTGCCAGCAGCGACGCGCGGGGATTCACAGATACGCAGTATTTT.

DNA for the CDR3: TGTGCCAGCAGACGACTAGTCCTAAACACCGGGGAGCTGTTTTTT. Its protein product is CASRRLVLNTGELFF. This chain links TRBV27 with TRBJ2-2, with a possible D match to TRBD2 (6 bases). The length of the CDR3 is 15 residues. V was clipped by 6 bases and J by 2 bases, with 13 bases between them. CDR1 MNHEY and CDR2 SMNVEV come from the germline V gene (reference sequence).

V is TRBV7-9 and J is TRBJ2-7; D not resolved. The CDR3 totals 14 residues. Germline V gene lookup returns CDR1 SEHNR and CDR2 FQNEAQ (reference sequence). V lost 5 bases to trimming and J lost 4 bases, with 15 bases between them. The CDR3 here is CASSLPPNIYEQYF. The CDR3 bases are TGTGCCAGCAGCCTCCCCCCCAACATTTACGAGCAGTACTTC.

The chain recombines TRBV6-5 with TRBJ1-3; unclear D gene. The CDR3 covers 15 residues. Deletions cut 8 bases from V and 0 bases from J, with 14 bases between. Germline V gene lookup returns CDR1 MNHEY and CDR2 SVGAGI. The CDR3 region has the DNA TGTGCCAGCGGACGAGGGATTTCCTCTGGAAACACCATATATTTT. Its translation is CASGRGISSGNTIYF.

The chain has TRBV28 and TRBJ1-5; D is unclear. This CDR3 has 13 amino acids. V lost 5 bases to trimming and J lost 0 bases, with 5 bases between them. CDR1 is MDHEN, CDR2 SYDVKM, per germline. The CDR3 region has the DNA TGTGCCAGCAGTACAGATAGCAATCAGCCCCAGCATTTT. Protein: CASSTDSNQPQHF.

The chain recombines TRBV12-3 or TRBV12-4 with TRBJ1-1, with TRBD1 as a possible D gene (5 bases). The CDR3 is made up of 13 amino acids. Trimming left V 3 bases short and J 3 bases short, with 8 bases between. Here the CDR3 DNA reads TGTGCCAGCAGTTTTAGGGGATACACTGAAGCTTTCTTT. Protein product: CASSFRGYTEAFF.

The V gene is TRBV6-1, the J gene TRBJ1-3; D is unclear. Germline CDR1 and CDR2: MNHNS and SASEGT. The CDR3 contains 15 residues. Between the trimmed V and J ends, which lost 3 bases and 0 bases, there was a span of 9 bases. This CDR3 reads CASSDNGVSGNTIYF. As DNA, the CDR3 is TGTGCCAGCAGTGATAATGGAGTCTCTGGAAACACCATATATTTT.

This clone appeared once. Other nucleotide sequences from this sample produce the same CDR3. The chain recombines TRBV7-2 with TRBJ2-7; weak D call: TRBD2 (5 bases). Trimming took off 0 bases at V and 3 bases at J, with 6 bases between the two ends. The CDR3 has 13 amino acids. Germline assignment: CDR1 SGHTA and CDR2 FQGNSA. The CDR3 protein is CASSLAGDYEQYF. DNA for the CDR3: TGTGCCAGCAGCTTAGCGGGAGACTACGAGCAGTACTTC.

The genes are TRBV7-3 and TRBJ2-2; D is uncertain. The length of the CDR3 is 12 residues. Germline V gene sequence: CDR1 SGHTA, CDR2 FQGTGA. V was cut by 4 bases and J by 4 bases, with 4 bases left in between. This CDR3 reads CASSSITGELFF. CDR3 nucleotides: TGTGCCAGCAGCTCCATCACCGGGGAGCTGTTTTTT. Drawing the rest from reference TRBV7-3 and TRBJ2-2, the complete variable domain is GAGVSQTPSNKVTEKGKYVELRCDPISGHTALYWYRQSLGQGPEFLIYFQGTGAADDSGLPNDRFFAVRPEGSVSTLKIQRTERGDSAVYLCASSSITGELFFGEGSRLTVL.

This clone was detected a few times. The chain recombines TRBV5-1 with TRBJ1-1; D not certain. The germline V and J ends were trimmed by 0 bases and 0 bases, with 3 bases remaining between them. The CDR3 contains 13 residues. Germline V gene data show CDR1 as SGHRS and CDR2 as YFSETQ. The chain's CDR3 is CASSLALNTEAFF. The CDR3 nucleotides read TGCGCCAGCAGCTTGGCGTTGAACACTGAAGCTTTCTTT.